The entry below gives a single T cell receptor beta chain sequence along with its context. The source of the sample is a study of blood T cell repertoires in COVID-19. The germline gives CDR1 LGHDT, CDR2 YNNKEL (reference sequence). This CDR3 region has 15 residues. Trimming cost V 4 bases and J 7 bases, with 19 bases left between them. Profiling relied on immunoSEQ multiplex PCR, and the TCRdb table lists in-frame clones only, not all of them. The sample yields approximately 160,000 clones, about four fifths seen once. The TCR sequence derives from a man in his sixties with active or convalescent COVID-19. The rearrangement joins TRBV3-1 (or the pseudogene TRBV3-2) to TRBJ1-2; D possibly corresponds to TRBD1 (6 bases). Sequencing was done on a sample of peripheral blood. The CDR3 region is CASSPEGGQGSGYTF. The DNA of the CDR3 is TGTGCCAGCAGCCCCGAGGGGGGGCAGGGGTCTGGCTACACCTTC.